The 9 T cell receptor beta chains below all came from one sample that was sequenced in a study of blood T cells in healthy people across ages (dated by TCRdb to the mid-2010s). The library was built by means of 5' RACE. The reads were generated on an Illumina HiSeq 2500. The second PCR ran for about 6 to 12 cycles and used a J-beta primer mix along with a sample-barcoded 5' primer. TCRdb trimmed the raw reads at Q25, called clones with MiXCR and kept productive beta chains. When rows share a CDR3 protein, they turn into one entry using the most common DNA and genes. The sample table lists 720,000 or so distinct CDR3 sequences, roughly 43% of them with a count of one. The ten largest clones capture about 30% of the sample. Sequenced input: blood. The source of these receptors is an elderly man in good health.

The chain has TRBV6-1 and TRBJ2-5, with D maybe TRBD2 (5 bases). This CDR3 is 12 amino acids long. The V end lost 4 bases, the J end lost 11 bases, and 14 bases lay between the germline ends. The germline gives CDR1 MNHNS, CDR2 SASEGT. This CDR3 is CASSVTGNEQYF. CDR3 nucleotide sequence: TGTGCCAGCAGTGTAACGGGGAATGAGCAGTACTTC.

The chain joins TRBV6-1 to TRBJ2-6, with a tentative D call TRBD1 (6 bases). Trimming removed 8 bases from V and 0 bases from J, with 17 bases in between. CDR3 length: 17 residues. Germline V gene data show CDR1 as MNHNS and CDR2 as SASEGT. CDR3 DNA: TGTGCCAGCTTGTGGACAGTCCATTTCTCTGGGGCCAACGTCCTGACTTTC. This codes for CASLWTVHFSGANVLTF.

The chain carries TRBV2 and TRBJ2-7, with D uncertain. Germline-derived CDR1 and CDR2 are SNHLY and FYNNEI. Trimming left V 3 bases short and J 1 base short, with 10 bases between. This CDR3 contains 14 residues. CDR3 bases: TGTGCCAGCAGTGAGGGCAGTCTTTCCTACGAGCAGTACTTC. It encodes CASSEGSLSYEQYF.

The rearrangement uses TRBV20-1 and TRBJ1-1; possible D gene TRBD1, 5 bases. Trimming took 3 bases from V and 1 from J, leaving 12 bases between them. The CDR3 is made up of 14 amino acids. Germline values: CDR1 DFQATT, CDR2 SNEGSKA (reference sequence). CDR3 amino acids: CSARMGPTNTEAFF. The CDR3 nucleotides are TGCAGTGCTAGGATGGGACCGACGAACACTGAAGCTTTCTTT.

This clonotype has just a few counts. The rearrangement uses TRBV12-3 or TRBV12-4 and TRBJ2-1; unclear D gene. The CDR3 spans 12 residues. Deletions cut 2 bases from V and 3 bases from J, with 2 bases between. The CDR3 here is CASSLHYNEQFF. For the CDR3, the DNA is TGTGCCAGCAGTTTACACTACAATGAGCAGTTCTTC.

The rearrangement joins TRBV20-1 to TRBJ2-7, with TRBD2 identical over 10 bases. Germline CDR1 reads DFQATT; CDR2 reads SNEGSKA (reference sequence). The CDR3 covers 18 residues. The junction had 15 bases not matched to a gene; V was cut back by 2 bases and J by 2 bases. The DNA of the CDR3 is TGCAGTGCTAGATCGCCCCGCGGACTAGCGGAGAGCGCCTACGAGCAGTACTTC. Amino acid sequence: CSARSPRGLAESAYEQYF.

V usage is TRBV7-2 and J usage is TRBJ1-1; the match to TRBD1 covers 11 bases. The CDR3 extends over 16 amino acids. Germline CDR1 and CDR2: SGHTA and FQGNSA. Unmatched junction bases numbered 5, after V lost 5 bases and J lost 0 bases. The CDR3 loop reads CASSVRTGGLNTEAFF. The CDR3 DNA is TGTGCCAGCAGCGTTAGGACAGGGGGCCTGAACACTGAAGCTTTCTTT.

This clonotype was seen ten or more times. The V gene is TRBV7-2, the J gene TRBJ2-7; 10 bases agree with TRBD2. With V trimmed by 5 bases and J by 4 bases, 11 bases remained unmatched. CDR3 length: 16 amino acids. CDR1 is SGHTA, CDR2 FQGNSA, per germline. This chain's CDR3 is CASSKSSGSVSYEQYF. The CDR3 bases are TGTGCCAGCAGCAAATCTAGCGGGAGCGTCTCTTACGAGCAGTACTTC.

V is TRBV20-1 and J is TRBJ2-1; D not resolved. The CDR3 sequence is 14 residues long. The ends were cut back, 2 bases at V and 3 bases at J, with 11 bases in the middle. Germline lookup yields CDR1 DFQATT and CDR2 SNEGSKA (reference sequence). CDR3 loop: CSARLEAIYNEQFF. The CDR3 nucleotides read TGCAGTGCTAGATTAGAAGCTATCTACAATGAGCAGTTCTTC.